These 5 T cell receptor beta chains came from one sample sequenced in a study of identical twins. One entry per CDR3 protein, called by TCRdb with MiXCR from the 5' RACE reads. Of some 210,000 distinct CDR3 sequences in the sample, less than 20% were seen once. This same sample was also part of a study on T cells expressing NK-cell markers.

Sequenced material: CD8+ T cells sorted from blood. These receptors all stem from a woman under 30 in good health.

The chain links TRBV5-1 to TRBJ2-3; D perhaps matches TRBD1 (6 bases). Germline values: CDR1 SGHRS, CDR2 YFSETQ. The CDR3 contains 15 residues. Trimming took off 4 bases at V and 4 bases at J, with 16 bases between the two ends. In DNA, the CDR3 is TGCGCCAGCAGCCACCGGGACACAAAGGCAGATACGCAGTATTTT. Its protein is CASSHRDTKADTQYF.

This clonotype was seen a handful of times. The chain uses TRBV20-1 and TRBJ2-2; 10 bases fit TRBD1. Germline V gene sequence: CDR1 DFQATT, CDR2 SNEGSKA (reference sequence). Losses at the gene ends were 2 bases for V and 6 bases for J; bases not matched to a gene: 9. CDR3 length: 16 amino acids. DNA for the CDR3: TGCAGTGCTAGACCCCCGACAGGGGGCTTAGCCGGGGAGCTGTTTTTT. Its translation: CSARPPTGGLAGELFF.

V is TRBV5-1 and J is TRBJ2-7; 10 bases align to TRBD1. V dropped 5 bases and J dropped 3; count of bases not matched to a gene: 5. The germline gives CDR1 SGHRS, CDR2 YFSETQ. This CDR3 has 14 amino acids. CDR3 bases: TGCGCCAGCAGGGCTGGACAGGGGGTCTACGAGCAGTACTTC. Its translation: CASRAGQGVYEQYF.

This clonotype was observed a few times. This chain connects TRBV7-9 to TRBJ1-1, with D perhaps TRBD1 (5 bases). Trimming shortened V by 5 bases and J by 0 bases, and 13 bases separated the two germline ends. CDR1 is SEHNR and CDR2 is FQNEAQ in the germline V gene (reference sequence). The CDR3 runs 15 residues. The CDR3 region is CASSPSGGMNTEAFF. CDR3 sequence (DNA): TGTGCCAGCAGCCCTAGTGGGGGAATGAACACTGAAGCTTTCTTT. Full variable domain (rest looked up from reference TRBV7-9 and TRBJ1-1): DTGVSQNPRHKITKRGQNVTFRCDPISEHNRLYWYRQTLGQGPEFLTYFQNEAQLEKSRLLSDRFSAERPKGSFSTLEIQRTEQGDSAMYLCASSPSGGMNTEAFFGQGTRLTVV.

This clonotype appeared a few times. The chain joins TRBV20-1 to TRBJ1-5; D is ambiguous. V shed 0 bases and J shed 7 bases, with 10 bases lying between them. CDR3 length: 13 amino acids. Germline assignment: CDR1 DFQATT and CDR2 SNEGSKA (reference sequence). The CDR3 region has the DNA TGCAGTGCTAGAGATGGGATGGGGCAGCCCCAGCATTTT. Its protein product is CSARDGMGQPQHF.